This T cell receptor (beta chain) derives from a study of response to subunit inactivated influenza vaccine. The sample holds many counts of this clonotype. What it binds is not known. General observations from the study: The authors suggested that every seasonal influenza vaccination recruits few new T cells.

In germline, CDR1 is MNHEY, CDR2 SMNVEV (reference sequence). This CDR3 region has 16 residues. V was trimmed by 3 bases and J by 0 bases, leaving 13 bases between them. TCRdb itself ran the RT-PCR reads through MiXCR, one entry per CDR3 protein. This repertoire shows about 700,000 distinct CDR3 sequences, more than 11% found once; its top ten account for around 6.5%. Specimen: PBMCs from blood, collected less than 15 days before vaccination. The source of this sequence is a man between 45 and 60 years old who received an inactivated influenza vaccine. The chain combines TRBV27 with TRBJ2-3; D ambiguous. The CDR3 loop reads CASSFVGVTSTDTQYF. CDR3 bases: TGTGCCAGCAGTTTCGTTGGAGTTACTAGCACAGATACGCAGTATTTT.